Shown below are 5 T cell receptor beta chains from a single sample sequenced in a study of blood T cell repertoires in COVID-19. Sequenced by immunoSEQ multiplex PCR; TCRdb stores in-frame clones only, minus some. The sample consists of some 250,000 clones, 70% to 90% of them appearing once. The sample comprised peripheral blood. The receptors were sampled from a human donor in a cohort sampled during active COVID-19.

The chain has TRBV27 and TRBJ1-3; no clear D gene. CDR1 is MNHEY and CDR2 is SMNVEV in the germline V gene (reference sequence). The CDR3 is made up of 15 amino acids. V was shortened by 7 bases and J by 0 bases, with 13 bases between the two germline ends. The CDR3 nucleotides are TGTGCCAGCATATGGGCCACAAGCTCTGGAAACACCATATATTTT. It codes for CASIWATSSGNTIYF.

The chain employs TRBV24-1 and TRBJ1-1, with 8 bases that match TRBD1. CDR3 size: 13 residues. J was trimmed by 10 bases and V by 6 bases; bases with no gene match: 9. CDR1 is KGHDR and CDR2 is SFDVKD in the germline V gene. CDR3 sequence: CATSSGTGDGAFF. DNA of the CDR3: TGTGCCACCAGTTCCGGGACAGGAGATGGAGCTTTCTTT.

CDR3 loop: CAWRVYDENYGYTF. CDR3 nucleotides: TGTGCCTGGCGGGTGTACGACGAGAACTATGGCTACACCTTC. The J gene is TRBJ1-2, the V gene TRBV30; D uncertain. CDR3 size: 14 residues. With 5 bases removed from V and 2 bases from J, the gap between germline ends came to 15 bases. The germline CDR1 and CDR2 sequences are GTSNPN and SVGIG (reference sequence).

This clone was recorded a few times. The CDR3 DNA sequence: TGTGCCAGCAGTTACTGGCTCACTGGGGCCAACGTCCTGACTTTC. This gives the protein CASSYWLTGANVLTF. The chain uses TRBV6-5 and TRBJ2-6; D remains unclear. This CDR3 comprises 15 residues. The V gene's germline CDR1 is MNHEY and CDR2 SVGAGI. Trimming pared 1 base from V and 2 bases from J, leaving 6 bases between.

The rearrangement joins TRBV28 to TRBJ2-7; 9 nucleotides match TRBD1. The CDR3 spans 16 residues. After removal of 8 bases from V and 1 base from J, the junction contained 12 bases not matched to a gene. Per the germline V gene, CDR1 is MDHEN and CDR2 is SYDVKM. In nucleotides, the CDR3 is TGTGCCAGCGTAGGGACAGGGATTGTAGGGTCCTACGAGCAGTACTTC. Translating gives CASVGTGIVGSYEQYF.